Below, one T cell receptor (beta chain) is given with its context. This sample is part of a study of CDR3 diversity in severe acne. CDR3 length equals 11 residues. V lost 5 bases to trimming and J lost 6 bases, with 11 bases between them. Germline V gene sequence: CDR1 SQVTM, CDR2 ANQGSEA. MiXCR, run by TCRdb on the PCR reads, gives a single entry per CDR3 protein. The sample gives around 100,000 distinct CDR3 sequences, roughly half of which show up once; roughly an eighth is in the top ten. The receptor was derived from a male donor with acne. Sequencing was performed on blood. This chain uses TRBV29-1 with TRBJ2-7; a weak D match, TRBD1 (5 bases). The CDR3 sequence: CSVWWQGEQYF. DNA of the CDR3: TGCAGCGTTTGGTGGCAGGGCGAGCAGTACTTC.